A selection of T cell receptor beta chains follows, all from one sample in a study of neurological immune-mediated disorders. TCRdb passed the 5' RACE reads through MiXCR, listing each CDR3 protein once. The sample consists of 50,000 to 60,000 distinct CDR3 sequences, 3.5% to 4% of them appearing once. The sample was CD4+ T cells from blood. Receptors originate from a woman aged 40 to 55 with multiple sclerosis. Each CDR3 is given with its conserved first and last residue. A D gene is named only where the DNA matches it firmly. The size entry is marked missing in some rows and otherwise reads once, few, many or a size class.

cdr3_nt cdr3_aa j_call d_call clone_size v_call
TGTGCCAGCAGCTCCGCTGCGGGCCAGACCCAGTACTTC CASSSAAGQTQYF TRBJ2-5 NA many TRBV7-9
TGTGCCAGCAGCGGGCCGTGGGCGGGGGGCAACAATGAGCAGTTCTTC CASSGPWAGGNNEQFF TRBJ2-1 TRBD2 many TRBV7-9
TGTGCCAGCAGCTTGTCCCCCTATAATTCACCCCTCCACTTT CASSLSPYNSPLHF TRBJ1-6 NA many TRBV5-5
TGTGCCAGCAGTTACAGGAGGGGAGTCTACGAGCAGTACTTC CASSYRRGVYEQYF TRBJ2-7 NA many TRBV7-2
TGCGCCAGCAGCTTGGAGAGGGGAAGCTCCTACAATGAGCAGTTCTTC CASSLERGSSYNEQFF TRBJ2-1 NA many TRBV5-1
TGCGCCAGCAGCTCAGGGGCCTCAACTAATGAAAAACTGTTTTTT CASSSGASTNEKLFF TRBJ1-4 NA few TRBV5-1
TGTGCCAGCAGCCGGACTAGCGGGGGGCGGCAAGAGACCCAGTACTTC CASSRTSGGRQETQYF TRBJ2-5 TRBD2 many TRBV5-4
TGTGCCAGCAGTGAAGCTGGGGCTGGCACAGATACGCAGTATTTT CASSEAGAGTDTQYF TRBJ2-3 NA few TRBV6-1
TGCAGTGCCCCACTCCCAAAAACTAACTATGGCTACACCTTC CSAPLPKTNYGYTF TRBJ1-2 NA many TRBV20-1
TGCGCCAGCAGCTTGACCGGGACAGGGTTGGTCACAGATACGCAGTATTTT CASSLTGTGLVTDTQYF TRBJ2-3 TRBD1 once TRBV5-1
TGCGCCAGCAGCTTGACTATTTCTGGAAACACCATATATTTT CASSLTISGNTIYF TRBJ1-3 NA many TRBV5-1
TGCAGTGCTAGGACTAGCGGGGGTCTGTTCTTC CSARTSGGLFF TRBJ2-1 TRBD2 many TRBV20-1
TGCGCCAGCAGCCAGACTAGCGGGGGCTGGGCAGATACGCAGTATTTT CASSQTSGGWADTQYF TRBJ2-3 TRBD2 many TRBV5-1
TGTGCCAGCAGCGGTCGGTGGGTGGGGGCAGATACGCAGTATTTT CASSGRWVGADTQYF TRBJ2-3 NA many TRBV11-2
TGCGCCAGCAGCTTGTGGGGACAGGGAGGGACGAAGCCCCAGCATTTT CASSLWGQGGTKPQHF TRBJ1-5 TRBD1 many TRBV5-1
TGTGCCAGCAGTTACGTAATAGCGGGAAACACCGGGGAGCTGTTTTTT CASSYVIAGNTGELFF TRBJ2-2 TRBD2 few TRBV6-2/TRBV6-3
TGCAGTGCTAGAGACCCCCGGTCCGGTGACGTCTCCTACGAGCAGTACTTC CSARDPRSGDVSYEQYF TRBJ2-7 NA many TRBV20-1
TGTGCCAGCTCACGGTCCAGCTCTGGAAACACCATATATTTT CASSRSSSGNTIYF TRBJ1-3 NA many TRBV18
TGCGCCAGCAGCTTGGACGGGACGGTAGAAGCTTTCTTT CASSLDGTVEAFF TRBJ1-1 NA many TRBV5-1
TGTGCCTGGAAACGGTTCCGTGGCTACACCTTC CAWKRFRGYTF TRBJ1-2 NA many TRBV30
TGTGCCAGCAGCCAAGACACAGGGATCGGCAACTATGGCTACACCTTC CASSQDTGIGNYGYTF TRBJ1-2 NA many TRBV3-1
TGTGCCAGCAGCCAAGGCCCGGGACTAGCGCCCCGCGAGCAGTACTTC CASSQGPGLAPREQYF TRBJ2-7 TRBD2 many TRBV3-1
TGTGCTAGTGGTCTTGCTCATCAGCCCCAGCATTTT CASGLAHQPQHF TRBJ1-5 NA many TRBV12-5
TGCGCCAGCAGCCCAGGACTAGCGGGGACTTACTACGAGCAGTACTTC CASSPGLAGTYYEQYF TRBJ2-7 TRBD2 many TRBV5-1
TGCAGTGCTAGGATGGACGGGGGGGCGAATGAGCAGTTCTTC CSARMDGGANEQFF TRBJ2-1 TRBD2 many TRBV20-1
TGTGCCAGCAGACAGCAATTATACACTAAAGCTTTCTTT CASRQQLYTKAFF TRBJ1-1 NA NA TRBV14
TGTGCCAGCAGCTTGGAGGACAGGGGAGGGTACAATGAGCAGTTCTTC CASSLEDRGGYNEQFF TRBJ2-1 TRBD1 many TRBV5-5